The 4 T cell receptor beta chains in this list originate from one sample, sequenced in a study of regulatory T cells in long-lasting Graves disease. HTBI primers from iRepertoire and Arm-PCR of CDR3 regions yielded the TCR beta libraries. Each CDR3 protein gets one entry after TCRdb re-called the multiplex PCR reads with MiXCR. The sample holds about 310,000 distinct CDR3 sequences, 18% seen once. Time point reported: newly diagnosed GD, antithyroid drugs for less than 3 months. The authors made the TCR library using RNA they extracted from PBMCs. This specimen was peripheral blood mononuclear cells (PBMCs), taken at new diagnosis, from a patient treated with antithyroid drugs. These receptors all come from a female donor with Graves disease.

This clonotype was counted many times. The chain recombines TRBV29-1 with TRBJ2-7; D assignment may be TRBD1 or TRBD2 (5 bases each). Trimming took 7 bases from V and 0 from J, leaving 19 bases between them. Germline V gives CDR1 SQVTM, CDR2 ANQGSEA. This CDR3 contains 15 residues. The CDR3 region has the DNA TGCAGCGCCGGGGCAGGGTTGACCAGCTCCTACGAGCAGTACTTC. The encoded protein is CSAGAGLTSSYEQYF.

This clonotype was counted at least ten times. The CDR3 nucleotides read TGTGCCAGCAGTCCCGGACAGACCTACGAGCAGTACTTC. It encodes CASSPGQTYEQYF. The chain uses TRBV7-9 and TRBJ2-7; weak D call: TRBD1 (6 bases). This CDR3 has 13 residues. V was cut by 6 bases and J by 2 bases, with 11 bases left in between. Germline CDR1 is SEHNR and CDR2 is FQNEAQ (reference sequence).

This clonotype occurred many times. The chain is built from TRBV5-1 and TRBJ2-1, with TRBD1 identical over 7 bases. The CDR3 sequence is 16 residues long. Germline CDR1 reads SGHRS; CDR2 reads YFSETQ. V lost 4 bases, J lost 0 bases, and 7 bases stayed unmatched. In nucleotides, the CDR3 is TGCGCCAGCAGCGCACGAACAGGGGTCTCCTACAATGAGCAGTTCTTC. This encodes CASSARTGVSYNEQFF.

The V gene is TRBV7-9, the J gene TRBJ1-2; D remains unclear. Trimming took 2 bases from V and 5 from J, leaving 9 bases between them. CDR1 is SEHNR and CDR2 is FQNEAQ in the germline V gene (reference sequence). The CDR3 has 13 amino acids. The CDR3 DNA sequence: TGTGCCAGCAGCTTACAGTCGGGGTATGGCTACACCTTC. The encoded protein is CASSLQSGYGYTF.